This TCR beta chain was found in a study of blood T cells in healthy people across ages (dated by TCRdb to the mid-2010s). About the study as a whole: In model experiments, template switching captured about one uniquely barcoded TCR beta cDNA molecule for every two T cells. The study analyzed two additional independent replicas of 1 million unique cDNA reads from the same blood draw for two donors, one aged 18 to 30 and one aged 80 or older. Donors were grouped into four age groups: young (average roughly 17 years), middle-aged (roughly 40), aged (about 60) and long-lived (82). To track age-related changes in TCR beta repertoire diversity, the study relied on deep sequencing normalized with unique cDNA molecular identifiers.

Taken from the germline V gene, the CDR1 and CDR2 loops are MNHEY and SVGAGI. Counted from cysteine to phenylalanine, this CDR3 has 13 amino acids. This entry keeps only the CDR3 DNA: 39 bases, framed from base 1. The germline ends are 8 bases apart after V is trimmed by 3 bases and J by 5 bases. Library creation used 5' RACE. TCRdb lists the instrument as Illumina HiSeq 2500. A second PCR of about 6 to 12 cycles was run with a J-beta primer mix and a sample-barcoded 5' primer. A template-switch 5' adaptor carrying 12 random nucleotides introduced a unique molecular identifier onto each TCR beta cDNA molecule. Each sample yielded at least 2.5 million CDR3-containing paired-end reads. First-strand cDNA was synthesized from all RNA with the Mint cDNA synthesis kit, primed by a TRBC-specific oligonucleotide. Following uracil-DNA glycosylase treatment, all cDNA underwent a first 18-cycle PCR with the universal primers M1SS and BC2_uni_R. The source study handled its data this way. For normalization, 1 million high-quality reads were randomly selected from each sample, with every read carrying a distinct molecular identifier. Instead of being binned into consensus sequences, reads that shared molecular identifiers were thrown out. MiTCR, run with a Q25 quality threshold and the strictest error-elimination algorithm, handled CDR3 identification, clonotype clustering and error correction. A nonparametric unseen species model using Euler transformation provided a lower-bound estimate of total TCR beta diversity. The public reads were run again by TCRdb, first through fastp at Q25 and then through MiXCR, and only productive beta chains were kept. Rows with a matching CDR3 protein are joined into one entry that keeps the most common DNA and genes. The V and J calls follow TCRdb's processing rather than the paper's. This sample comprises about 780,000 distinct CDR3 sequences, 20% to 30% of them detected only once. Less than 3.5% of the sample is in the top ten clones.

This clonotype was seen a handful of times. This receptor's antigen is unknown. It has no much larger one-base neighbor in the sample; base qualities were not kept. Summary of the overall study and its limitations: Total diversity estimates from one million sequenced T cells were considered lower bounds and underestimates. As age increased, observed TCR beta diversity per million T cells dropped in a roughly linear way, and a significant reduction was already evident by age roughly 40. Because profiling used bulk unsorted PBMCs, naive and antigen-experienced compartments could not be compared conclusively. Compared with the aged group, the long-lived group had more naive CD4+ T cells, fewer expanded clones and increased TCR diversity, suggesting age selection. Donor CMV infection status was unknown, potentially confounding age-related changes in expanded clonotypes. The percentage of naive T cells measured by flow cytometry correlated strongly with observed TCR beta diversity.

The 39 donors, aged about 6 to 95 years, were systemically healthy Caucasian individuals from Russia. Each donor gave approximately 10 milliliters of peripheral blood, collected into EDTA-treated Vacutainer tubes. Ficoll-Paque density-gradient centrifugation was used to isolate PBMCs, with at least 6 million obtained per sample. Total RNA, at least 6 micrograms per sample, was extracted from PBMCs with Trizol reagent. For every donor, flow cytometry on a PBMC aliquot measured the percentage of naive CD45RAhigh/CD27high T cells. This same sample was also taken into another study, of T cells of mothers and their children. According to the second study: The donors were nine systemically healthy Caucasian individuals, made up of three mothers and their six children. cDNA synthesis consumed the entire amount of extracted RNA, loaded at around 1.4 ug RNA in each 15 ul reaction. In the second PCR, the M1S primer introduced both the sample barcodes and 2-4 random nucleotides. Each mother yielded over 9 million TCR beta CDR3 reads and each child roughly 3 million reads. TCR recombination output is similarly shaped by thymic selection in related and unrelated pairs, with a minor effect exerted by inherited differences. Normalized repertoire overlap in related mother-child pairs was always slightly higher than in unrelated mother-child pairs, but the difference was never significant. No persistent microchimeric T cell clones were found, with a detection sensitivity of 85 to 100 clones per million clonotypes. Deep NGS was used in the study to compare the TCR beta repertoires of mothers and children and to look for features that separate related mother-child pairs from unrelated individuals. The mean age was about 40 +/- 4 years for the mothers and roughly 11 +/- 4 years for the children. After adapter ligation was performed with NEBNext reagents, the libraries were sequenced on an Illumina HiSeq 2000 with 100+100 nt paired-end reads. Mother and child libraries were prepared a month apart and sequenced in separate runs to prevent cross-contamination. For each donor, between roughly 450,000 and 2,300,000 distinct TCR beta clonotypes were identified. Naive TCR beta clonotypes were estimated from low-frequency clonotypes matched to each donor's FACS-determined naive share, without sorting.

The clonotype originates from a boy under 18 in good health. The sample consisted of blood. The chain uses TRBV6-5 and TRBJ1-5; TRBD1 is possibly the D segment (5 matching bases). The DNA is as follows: TGTGCCAGCAGTTATGGGGCCCATCAGCCCCAGCATTTT. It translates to CASSYGAHQPQHF.